Listed here is a single TCR beta chain. No antigen is known for it. This specimen belongs to a study of T cell repertoires in cytomegalovirus infection. In the study overall: Both a matching HLA type and CMV infection were indicated by public TCR beta signatures.

The V and J ends lost 6 bases and 5 bases, in that order; junction bases with no gene match: 11. The CDR3 runs 16 residues. The germline V gene has CDR1 MDHEN and CDR2 SYDVKM. Overall study results and limits: Predominance within the ex vivo response was attributable to HLA-C-restricted CMV-specific TCR beta clonotypes. Totalled public TCR beta family frequency picked out people who carried CMV plus the relevant HLA.

TCRdb independently ran MiXCR on the reads; one entry per CDR3 protein. The sample holds some 800,000 distinct CDR3 sequences, almost 30% seen once. The TCR comes from a human donor in good health (CMV status not recorded). Some clones in this sample may be carry-over from other donors' samples. The sequences come from cultured CD8+ T cells from PBMCs, collected from culture after CMV antigen stimulation. The chain has TRBV28 and TRBJ2-3, with 10 positions matching TRBD2. CDR3 bases: TGTGCCAGCAGATCACTAGCGGGGTCGCTGGTAGATACGCAGTATTTT. It encodes CASRSLAGSLVDTQYF.